This passage covers 27 T cell receptor beta chains from one sample sequenced in a study of cytomegalovirus exposure and HLA in healthy donors. The primer mix had 60 Vbeta and 13 Jbeta primers. Data came from immunoSEQ multiplex PCR; TCRdb stores just in-frame clones and leaves some out. This table holds about 180,000 clones, around 84% found once. Material for sequencing was PBMCs. Source of these receptors: a boy younger than 10 in good health and CMV-seronegative.

The chain is built from TRBV27 and TRBJ2-4; 7 bases line up with TRBD1. Germline trimming cut 4 bases from V and 4 bases from J; bases unmatched to any gene: 1. The CDR3 length is 13 residues. Germline assignment: CDR1 MNHEY and CDR2 SMNVEV (reference sequence). Here the CDR3 reads CASSSGQKNIQYF. CDR3 DNA: TGTGCCAGCAGTTCGGGACAGAAAAACATTCAGTACTTC.

The chain has TRBV6-5 and TRBJ2-7, with D possibly matching TRBD2 (6 bases). Trimming took off 8 bases at V and 2 bases at J, with 13 bases between the two ends. Germline V lookup: CDR1 MNHEY, CDR2 SVGAGI. There are 13 residues in the CDR3. Here the CDR3 reads CASGRLGAYEQYV. The DNA for the CDR3 is TGTGCCAGCGGGAGACTAGGGGCCTACGAGCAGTACGTC.

This rearrangement joins TRBV4-2 to TRBJ2-7, with TRBD2 identical over 11 bases. The CDR3 has 18 residues. With 3 bases clipped from V and 5 bases from J, the junction kept 15 bases outside the gene matches. CDR1 is LGHNA and CDR2 is YNFKEQ in the germline V gene. The CDR3 DNA sequence: TGTGCCAGCAGCCAGGGTCCCGGGGTCACTAGCGGGAGCAACGAGCAGTACTTC. Amino acid sequence: CASSQGPGVTSGSNEQYF.

The chain uses TRBV21-1 and TRBJ1-4; TRBD1, the table's D call, lacks a check against the DNA. TRBV21-1 is a pseudogene. The CDR3 runs to 19 residues. DNA for the CDR3: TGTGCCAGCAGCAAAGGGGGACAGGGGTACCGATCCCCTCGGGAAAAACTGTTTTTT. Its translation is CASSKGGQGYRSPREKLFF.

The sample holds a few counts of this clone. This chain connects TRBV28 to TRBJ2-7, with a possible D match to TRBD2 (5 bases). The CDR3 extends over 14 amino acids. CDR1 is MDHEN and CDR2 is SYDVKM in the germline V gene. Between the trimmed V and J ends, which lost 3 bases and 1 base, there was a span of 10 bases. The CDR3 DNA reads TGTGCCAGCAGTTTCAGCGGCAAGTCCTACGAGCAGTACTTC. Amino acids: CASSFSGKSYEQYF.

The rearrangement links TRBV30 to TRBJ1-4; D is possibly TRBD1 (6 bases). V was pared by 1 base and J by 7 bases, with 19 bases between. Germline lookup yields CDR1 GTSNPN and CDR2 SVGIG (reference sequence). The CDR3 totals 16 residues. The CDR3: CAWSARPQGRGEKLFF. The CDR3 DNA reads as TGTGCCTGGAGTGCCCGCCCACAGGGACGCGGTGAAAAACTGTTTTTT.

This clone appeared a single time. The V gene is TRBV9, the J gene TRBJ2-5, with D uncertain. CDR1 is SGDLS and CDR2 is YYNGEE in the germline V gene. V was pared by 0 bases and J by 1 base, with 7 bases between. CDR3 length: 14 residues. The CDR3 reads CASSVAGIQETQYF. The CDR3, as DNA: TGTGCCAGCAGCGTAGCGGGTATCCAAGAGACCCAGTACTTC.

This chain links TRBV6-5 with TRBJ1-2; D is unresolved. The germline V gene encodes CDR1 MNHEY and CDR2 SVGAGI. Deletions cut 7 bases from V and 0 bases from J, with 15 bases between. CDR3 length equals 15 residues. CDR3 sequence reads: CASTPGELANYGYTF. The DNA of the CDR3 is TGTGCCAGCACCCCCGGGGAGTTAGCTAACTATGGCTACACCTTC.

The gene calls are TRBV10-3 and TRBJ1-1; unclear D gene. Trimming cost V 10 bases and J 2 bases, with 11 bases left between them. Per germline, CDR1 ENHRY and CDR2 SYGVKD. The CDR3 is 12 amino acids. The CDR3 sequence: CATGGTNTEAFF. The CDR3 nucleotides read TGTGCCACCGGAGGCACTAACACTGAAGCTTTCTTT.

This clone has more than one count but fewer than ten. The chain links TRBV29-1 to TRBJ2-3, with 8 bases aligning to TRBD2. Germline V gene data show CDR1 as SQVTM and CDR2 as ANQGSEA. The CDR3 runs to 14 residues. V was pared by 6 bases and J by 4 bases, with 9 bases of the junction left unmatched. CDR3 DNA sequence: TGCAGCGTGGTGAGGCGGGAGGCACCAGATACGCAGTATTTT. It encodes CSVVRREAPDTQYF.

The chain links TRBV29-1 to TRBJ2-5, with 7 positions matching TRBD1. This CDR3 region has 12 residues. V dropped 7 bases and J dropped 5; count of bases not matched to a gene: 7. In germline, CDR1 is SQVTM, CDR2 ANQGSEA. The CDR3 DNA is TGCAGCGGGGACAGTTTGTGGGAGACCCAGTACTTC. It codes for CSGDSLWETQYF.

The chain uses TRBV28 and TRBJ2-5, with TRBD2 as a possible D gene (6 bases). Trimming removed 1 base at V and 5 bases at J, with 14 bases between. The germline CDR1 and CDR2 sequences are MDHEN and SYDVKM. This CDR3 has 15 residues. This CDR3 is CASSLSRTRGETQYF. In nucleotides, the CDR3 is TGTGCCAGCAGTTTATCACGGACTCGGGGGGAGACCCAGTACTTC.

The chain links TRBV2 to TRBJ2-1; 8 nucleotides match TRBD2. Germline V lookup: CDR1 SNHLY, CDR2 FYNNEI. The trim removed 5 bases at V and 14 bases at J, leaving 14 bases unmatched. The CDR3 has 14 amino acids. The CDR3: CASSTFRGGWEKFF. CDR3 nucleotides: TGTGCCAGCAGTACTTTTCGCGGGGGGTGGGAAAAGTTCTTC.

This sequence joins TRBV2 and TRBJ2-5, with a possible D match to TRBD1 (6 bases). CDR3 length equals 15 residues. CDR1 and CDR2 (germline): SNHLY, FYNNEI. V was cut by 6 bases and J by 3 bases, with 17 bases left in between. In DNA, the CDR3 is TGTGCCAGCAGGTTCTGGCAGGGGCGAAAAGAGACCCAGTACTTC. It yields the protein CASRFWQGRKETQYF.

This rearrangement joins TRBV13 to TRBJ1-1, with D possibly TRBD1 on 5 matching bases. The CDR3 spans 14 residues. CDR1 is PRHDT and CDR2 is FYEKMQ in the germline V gene (reference sequence). The ends were cut back, 5 bases at V and 1 base at J, with 11 bases in the middle. CDR3 DNA sequence: TGTGCCAGCAGCCCCACCGGGGGGAACACTGAAGCTTTCTTT. Translating gives CASSPTGGNTEAFF.

The genes are TRBV6-1 and TRBJ2-1; possible D gene TRBD1, 5 bases. In germline, CDR1 is MNHNS, CDR2 SASEGT. This CDR3 is 15 amino acids long. V lost 3 bases and J 9 bases, leaving 18 bases between the germline ends. Written as DNA, the CDR3 is TGTGCCAGCAGTGATCGGCAGGGTATCCCACTTGAGCAGTTCTTC. It specifies CASSDRQGIPLEQFF.

This sequence joins TRBV19 and TRBJ1-1; TRBD1 matches at 7 bases. Germline V gives CDR1 LNHDA, CDR2 SQIVND (reference sequence). V dropped 5 bases and J dropped 6; count of bases not matched to a gene: 9. CDR3 length: 14 residues. Written as DNA, the CDR3 is TGTGCCAGTAGTCCGCAGGGGGTTTTATCTGAAGCTTTCTTT. It translates to CASSPQGVLSEAFF.

The V gene is TRBV30, the J gene TRBJ1-3; the D gene is possibly TRBD1 (6 bases). The CDR3 totals 14 residues. The V end lost 4 bases, the J end lost 0 bases, and 10 bases lay between the germline ends. In germline, CDR1 is GTSNPN, CDR2 SVGIG (reference sequence). Here the CDR3 reads CAWTQGFSGNTIYF. CDR3 DNA: TGTGCCTGGACGCAGGGGTTCTCTGGAAACACCATATATTTT.

The chain recombines TRBV1 with TRBJ2-7; the D call in the table, TRBD2, was not verified against the DNA. TRBV1 is a known pseudogene. CDR3 size: 17 residues. CDR3 nucleotides: TGCACCAGCAGCCAAGATATAATGAGGGACTTGACCTACGAGCAGTACTTC. Translated: CTSSQDIMRDLTYEQYF.

In nucleotides, the CDR3 is TGCGCCAGCAGCTTTGGACAGGGGGGAGCGGAAAAACTGTTTTTT. Translation: CASSFGQGGAEKLFF. This sequence joins TRBV5-1 and TRBJ1-4; the match to TRBD1 covers 10 bases. This CDR3 region has 15 residues. The germline V gene encodes CDR1 SGHRS and CDR2 YFSETQ. V shed 2 bases, J shed 8 bases, and the junction held 6 bases outside the gene matches.

This chain uses TRBV19 with TRBJ2-1, with D perhaps TRBD2 (5 bases). Germline-derived CDR1 and CDR2 are LNHDA and SQIVND (reference sequence). The V end was cut by 6 bases, the J end by 2 bases, with 8 bases between. The CDR3 runs 13 residues. The CDR3 DNA is TGTGCCAGTAGAACGGGAACCTACAATGAGCAGTTCTTC. This gives the protein CASRTGTYNEQFF.

This chain joins TRBV4-2 and TRBJ1-1; D gene ambiguous. CDR1 LGHNA and CDR2 YNFKEQ come from the germline V gene. The V end was cut by 2 bases, the J end by 2 bases, with 9 bases between. CDR3 length: 14 residues. The CDR3 loop is CASSQTTGNTEAFF. Here the CDR3 DNA reads TGTGCCAGCAGCCAAACGACGGGTAACACTGAAGCTTTCTTT.

V gene TRBV6-6 combines with J gene TRBJ1-6, with D perhaps matching TRBD1 (5 bases). The CDR3 covers 15 residues. Germline CDR1 is MNHNY and CDR2 is SVGAGI (reference sequence). The germline V and J ends were trimmed by 2 bases and 8 bases, with 13 bases remaining between them. In DNA form, the CDR3 reads TGTGCCAGCAGTTACGGTAGGGGAGGAGATTCACCCCTCCACTTT. It translates to CASSYGRGGDSPLHF.

The chain has TRBV21-1 and TRBJ1-5. TRBV21-1 is a known pseudogene. The CDR3 loop spans 19 amino acids. For the CDR3, the DNA is TGTGCCAGCAGCAAACAAGACCCGTCCCCCCGGGAGGGGAATCAGCCCCAGCATTTT. It codes for CASSKQDPSPREGNQPQHF.

DNA of the CDR3: TGTGCCAGCAGTGTAGGGGGTTTAAGCACAGATACGCAGTATTTT. Translated: CASSVGGLSTDTQYF. The chain recombines TRBV6-1 with TRBJ2-3; possibly TRBD1 for D (6 bases). Germline-derived CDR1 and CDR2 are MNHNS and SASEGT. The CDR3 sequence is 15 residues long. V shed 4 bases and J shed 0 bases, with 11 bases lying between them.

The gene calls are TRBV27 and TRBJ2-1; a possible D gene is TRBD2 (5 bases). The ends were cut back, 2 bases at V and 4 bases at J, with 12 bases in the middle. The CDR3 extends over 15 amino acids. Germline V CDR1 and CDR2: MNHEY, SMNVEV (reference sequence). Here the CDR3 reads CASSLVGETYNEQFF. As DNA, the CDR3 is TGTGCCAGCAGTTTAGTCGGGGAGACGTACAATGAGCAGTTCTTC.

This chain uses TRBV9 with TRBJ2-3; D is possibly TRBD2 (7 bases). Germline V gives CDR1 SGDLS, CDR2 YYNGEE. Trimming removed 0 bases at V and 2 bases at J, with 19 bases between. The CDR3 covers 18 residues. The CDR3 sequence is CASSVEGGGGLDTDTQYF. For the CDR3, the DNA is TGTGCCAGCAGCGTAGAGGGTGGGGGGGGGCTCGACACAGATACGCAGTATTTT.